This T cell receptor (beta chain) stems from a study of vaccination and CD4 T cells after COVID-19. About the research overall: The interval from dose two to post-vaccine sampling had a median of about 72 days, and it ranged from 14 to 241.

Treatment denoted: roughly ten-day PBMC culture with coronavirus spike peptide pools or control peptides (ViraFEST assay). After expanding antigen-specific T cells with peptide pools, ViraFEST sequenced their TCRs. The Oncomine TCR Beta short-read assay sequenced DNA from cultured CD4+ T cells. Someone extracted genomic DNA from cultured CD4+ T cells. Using its own MiXCR run on the PCR reads, TCRdb lists one record per CDR3 protein. Of some 5,400 distinct CDR3 sequences in the sample, 34% are singletons; the top ten hold 30% to 35%. As for this clonotype: The antigen remains unidentified.

This clonotype originated in a human donor who had recovered from COVID-19. The sequencing used CD4+ T cells from blood, cultured in vitro, collected after SARS-CoV-2 vaccination.

CDR3 protein: CASTQSSGGEQYF. In DNA form, the CDR3 reads TGTGCCAGCACCCAATCCAGTGGAGGAGAGCAGTACTTC. The chain is built from TRBV6-2 or TRBV6-3 and TRBJ2-7; perhaps TRBD2 as D (5 bases). Trimming took off 7 bases at V and 7 bases at J, with 17 bases between the two ends. CDR3 length equals 13 residues. The germline V gene has CDR1 MNHEY and CDR2 SVGEGT.